These 31 T cell receptor beta chains were all obtained from the same sample, sequenced in a study of beta chain features in type 1 diabetes (dated by TCRdb to 2016 to 2019). Library method: the immunoSEQ multiplex PCR assay. The High Capacity cDNA Reverse Transcription Kit was used to reverse transcribe all of the isolated RNA, meaning that expressed TCRB transcripts were what got sequenced. Sourced from immuneACCESS, this table was stored by TCRdb with only in-frame sequences that have V and J called. A share of the clones is absent; for the studies checked, an unresolved V gene accounts for under half, and the remainder has no known explanation. The sample records approximately 250,000 clones, 9.6% of which are singletons. Just under 0.035% of the sample lies in the top ten. Input material: naive CD4+ T cells from blood. The label giving this sample's cell subset or site can be read as: true naive CD4+ T cells. All receptors come from a woman aged 18-35 years in good health.

This clone was found a few times. The rearrangement uses TRBV29-1 and TRBJ1-2; the D is unclear. Germline CDR1 reads SQVTM; CDR2 reads ANQGSEA. The CDR3 is made up of 11 amino acids. The V gene lost 2 bases and the J gene lost 4 bases, with 5 bases spanning the gap. This CDR3 is CSVESVYGYTF. For the CDR3, the DNA is TGCAGCGTTGAAAGCGTCTATGGCTACACCTTC.

This clone was counted between two and nine times. The V gene is TRBV10-3, the J gene TRBJ2-5, with 8 bases aligning to TRBD2. This CDR3 contains 15 residues. Germline CDR1 and CDR2: ENHRY and SYGVKD. After removal of 3 bases from V and 2 bases from J, the junction contained 5 bases not matched to a gene. CDR3 DNA: TGTGCCATCAGTGAAGGTAGCGGGGCACAAGAGACCCAGTACTTC. Amino acid sequence: CAISEGSGAQETQYF.

The chain employs TRBV11-2 and TRBJ1-5, with 7 bases identical to TRBD1. The CDR3 length is 13 residues. CDR1 and CDR2 from the germline V gene are SGHAT and FQNNGV. V lost 5 bases and J lost 7; bases outside the gene matches: 5. This chain's CDR3 is CASSPTGNQPQHF. The CDR3 DNA sequence: TGTGCCAGCAGCCCGACAGGGAACCAGCCCCAGCATTTT.

This clone has at least ten counts. This chain uses TRBV7-9 with TRBJ2-5; 8 bases match TRBD1. This CDR3 has 14 residues. Germline CDR1 reads SEHNR; CDR2 reads FQNEAQ (reference sequence). V lost 3 bases and J lost 4; bases outside the gene matches: 4. The CDR3: CASSLDRERETQYF. DNA for the CDR3: TGTGCCAGCAGCTTGGACAGGGAGAGAGAGACCCAGTACTTC.

The gene calls are TRBV5-1 and TRBJ2-3; 8 nucleotides line up with TRBD2. Per the germline V gene, CDR1 is SGHRS and CDR2 is YFSETQ. Losses at the gene ends were 4 bases for V and 8 bases for J; bases not matched to a gene: 12. The CDR3 length is 15 residues. This chain's CDR3 is CASSPTGLELGTQYF. In nucleotides, the CDR3 is TGCGCCAGCAGCCCCACGGGACTAGAATTAGGTACGCAGTATTTT. The full variable domain, with the rest looked up from reference TRBV5-1 and TRBJ2-3, is KAGVTQTPRYLIKTRGQQVTLSCSPISGHRSVSWYQQTPGQGLQFLFEYFSETQRNKGNFPGRFSGRQFSNSRSEMNVSTLELGDSALYLCASSPTGLELGTQYFGPGTRLTVL.

This chain joins TRBV6-1 and TRBJ2-7; D ambiguous. V lost 4 bases and J 3 bases, leaving 10 bases between the germline ends. Per the germline V gene, CDR1 is MNHNS and CDR2 is SASEGT. The CDR3 extends over 13 amino acids. The CDR3 protein is CASSVAQDYEQYF. CDR3 coding DNA: TGTGCCAGCAGTGTGGCTCAGGACTACGAGCAGTACTTC.

The J gene is TRBJ1-2, the V gene TRBV5-1; no definite D call. CDR1 and CDR2 (germline): SGHRS, YFSETQ. V was trimmed by 0 bases and J by 7 bases, leaving 10 bases between them. The CDR3 sequence is 13 residues long. CDR3 sequence: CASSLASATGYTF. CDR3 sequence (DNA): TGCGCCAGCAGCTTGGCGTCAGCGACTGGCTACACCTTC.

There are a few counts of this clone. This sequence joins TRBV15 and TRBJ1-1, with D possibly TRBD1 on 5 matching bases. Trimming cost V 6 bases and J 6 bases, with 23 bases left between them. Germline V lookup: CDR1 LNHNV, CDR2 YYDKDF (reference sequence). The CDR3 is made up of 16 amino acids. Here the CDR3 DNA reads TGTGCCACCAGGGGGGGGGAGGGTAACGGTTTCGCTGAAGCTTTCTTT. Translated: CATRGGEGNGFAEAFF.

This clone occurred a few times. This chain connects TRBV29-1 to TRBJ2-3, with D maybe TRBD2 (6 bases). The CDR3 is 12 amino acids. With 5 bases removed from V and 4 bases from J, the gap between germline ends came to 10 bases. Germline V gene sequence: CDR1 SQVTM, CDR2 ANQGSEA. This CDR3 reads CSVRTTSDTQYF. CDR3 DNA: TGCAGCGTTAGGACTACCTCAGATACGCAGTATTTT.

This clone occurred a few times. J is TRBJ1-6 and V is TRBV7-2; the D is unclear. CDR1 is SGHTA and CDR2 is FQGNSA in the germline V gene. The CDR3 has 12 amino acids. Trimming left V 5 bases short and J 5 bases short, with 4 bases between. For the CDR3, the DNA is TGTGCCAGCAGCAACAATAATTCACCCCTCCACTTT. Translated: CASSNNNSPLHF.

This clone was seen a few times. The genes are TRBV5-4 and TRBJ2-3, with 7 bases matching TRBD1. The V gene end was trimmed by 4 bases and the J gene end by 0 bases; junction bases not matched to a gene: 5. CDR1 and CDR2 from the germline V gene are SGHNT and YYREEE (reference sequence). The CDR3 consists of 15 residues. CDR3 residues: CASSLPTGSTDTQYF. The CDR3 nucleotides are TGTGCCAGCAGCCTCCCGACAGGGAGCACAGATACGCAGTATTTT.

The chain is built from TRBV6-1 and TRBJ2-3; 9 bases match TRBD2. From germline, CDR1 is MNHNS and CDR2 SASEGT. Losses at the gene ends were 2 bases for V and 2 bases for J; bases not matched to a gene: 5. The CDR3 is 16 residues long. CDR3 bases: TGTGCCAGCAGTGAAAGCCCTAGCGGGGACACAGATACGCAGTATTTT. As protein: CASSESPSGDTDTQYF.

CDR3 residues: CASSLVQETHEQFF. The CDR3 DNA is TGCGCCAGCAGCTTGGTACAAGAAACGCATGAGCAGTTCTTC. The genes are TRBV5-1 and TRBJ2-1; no definite D call. There are 14 residues in the CDR3. V gave up 0 bases and J gave up 8 bases, with 12 bases separating them. Germline V gene sequence: CDR1 SGHRS, CDR2 YFSETQ. Drawing the rest from reference TRBV5-1 and TRBJ2-1, the complete variable domain is KAGVTQTPRYLIKTRGQQVTLSCSPISGHRSVSWYQQTPGQGLQFLFEYFSETQRNKGNFPGRFSGRQFSNSRSEMNVSTLELGDSALYLCASSLVQETHEQFFGPGTRLTVL.

J is TRBJ1-2 and V is TRBV6-1; D perhaps matches TRBD1 (5 bases). Germline V gives CDR1 MNHNS, CDR2 SASEGT. The germline V and J ends were trimmed by 4 bases and 6 bases, with 18 bases remaining between them. This CDR3 comprises 15 residues. The CDR3 nucleotides are TGTGCCAGCAGTGCCCCGGAGGGGCCAGTAGATGGCTACACCTTC. Translating it yields CASSAPEGPVDGYTF.

The chain combines TRBV19 with TRBJ2-7; 9 bases align to TRBD1. Germline values: CDR1 LNHDA, CDR2 SQIVND (reference sequence). V lost 5 bases and J lost 5; bases outside the gene matches: 19. The CDR3 consists of 18 residues. This CDR3 is CASSDSSLPGQGLNEQYF. The CDR3 DNA is TGTGCCAGTAGTGACTCGTCTCTTCCGGGACAGGGTCTTAACGAGCAGTACTTC.

This chain links TRBV5-1 with TRBJ1-1; D uncertain. The V and J ends lost 2 bases and 1 base respectively, with 9 bases between them. The CDR3 is made up of 14 amino acids. Germline V gene data show CDR1 as SGHRS and CDR2 as YFSETQ. The CDR3 region is CASSLGLANTEAFF. The CDR3 nucleotides are TGCGCCAGCAGCTTAGGACTCGCGAACACTGAAGCTTTCTTT.

The rearrangement links TRBV5-6 to TRBJ2-7; TRBD2 matches at 8 bases. With V trimmed by 4 bases and J by 6 bases, 9 bases remained unmatched. The CDR3 loop spans 14 amino acids. The germline V gene encodes CDR1 SGHDT and CDR2 YYEEEE. The DNA of the CDR3 is TGTGCCAGCAGCCTACAGCGGGAGTATGGCGAGCAGTACTTC. Its protein is CASSLQREYGEQYF. The entire variable domain, with the rest obtained from reference TRBV5-6 and TRBJ2-7, is as follows: DAGVTQSPTHLIKTRGQQVTLRCSPKSGHDTVSWYQQALGQGPQFIFQYYEEEERQRGNFPDRFSGHQFPNYSSELNVNALLLGDSALYLCASSLQREYGEQYFGPGTRLTVT.

This clone was picked up a small number of times. The V and J genes are TRBV19 and TRBJ2-2; maybe TRBD1 (6 bases). The CDR3 spans 14 residues. The germline CDR1 and CDR2 sequences are LNHDA and SQIVND (reference sequence). Trimming pared 4 bases from V and 7 bases from J, leaving 13 bases between. The DNA for the CDR3 is TGTGCCAGTAGTACCACACAGGGATTCGGGGAGCTGTTTTTT. It translates to CASSTTQGFGELFF.

The rearrangement uses TRBV19 and TRBJ1-1; D is possibly TRBD1 (5 bases). CDR3 size: 14 residues. Between the trimmed V and J ends, which lost 0 bases and 5 bases, there was a span of 10 bases. Germline CDR1 LNHDA, CDR2 SQIVND (reference sequence). The CDR3 loop is CASSIDSSGTEAFF. The CDR3, as DNA: TGTGCCAGTAGTATAGATTCATCAGGGACTGAAGCTTTCTTT. The full variable domain, in which reference TRBV19 and TRBJ1-1 provide the parts outside the CDR3, is DGGITQSPKYLFRKEGQNVTLSCEQNLNHDAMYWYRQDPGQGLRLIYYSQIVNDFQKGDIAEGYSVSREKKESFPLTVTSAQKNPTAFYLCASSIDSSGTEAFFGQGTRLTVV.

The chain employs TRBV4-1 and TRBJ1-5, with D tentatively TRBD1 (5 bases). V was cut by 2 bases and J by 4 bases, with 21 bases left in between. Germline CDR1 MGHRA, CDR2 YSYEKL. The CDR3 contains 18 residues. Here the CDR3 DNA reads TGCGCCAGCAGCCAATTCGAAGGGGAGGGGTGGCATAATCAGCCCCAGCATTTT. Its protein product is CASSQFEGEGWHNQPQHF.

The chain joins TRBV9 to TRBJ1-1; D perhaps matches TRBD1 (6 bases). Deletions cut 3 bases from V and 1 base from J, with 10 bases between. CDR3 length equals 14 residues. Looked up from germline, CDR1 is SGDLS and CDR2 is YYNGEE. The CDR3 sequence is CASSGRRGNTEAFF. Here the CDR3 DNA reads TGTGCCAGCAGCGGACGCAGGGGGAACACTGAAGCTTTCTTT.

In its sample, this clone was seen a few times. The chain couples TRBV27 to TRBJ2-3; D remains ambiguous. Trimming stripped 2 bases from V and 0 bases from J, with 3 bases between. Germline CDR1 MNHEY, CDR2 SMNVEV (reference sequence). The CDR3 is made up of 13 amino acids. The CDR3 sequence: CASSLRSTDTQYF. CDR3 DNA: TGTGCCAGCAGTTTACGGAGCACAGATACGCAGTATTTT.

In DNA form, the CDR3 reads TGTGCCGTTCGATTTAGCGGGAAAGACACCGGGGAGCTGTTTTTT. This encodes CAVRFSGKDTGELFF. The gene calls are TRBV10-3 and TRBJ2-2, with 8 bases aligning to TRBD2. V gave up 11 bases and J gave up 3 bases; unmatched junction bases: 11. The CDR3 covers 15 residues. CDR1 ENHRY and CDR2 SYGVKD come from the germline V gene.

The CDR3 is CASTRWGQGTDTQYF. The CDR3 coding sequence is TGTGCCAGCACCCGATGGGGACAGGGCACAGATACGCAGTATTTT. The rearrangement uses TRBV7-8 and TRBJ2-3, with 8 nucleotides matching TRBD1. Germline CDR1 is SGHVS and CDR2 is FQNEAQ. CDR3 length: 15 amino acids. J was trimmed by 1 base and V by 7 bases; bases with no gene match: 7.

The genes are TRBV5-1 and TRBJ2-7, with D possibly TRBD2 on 5 matching bases. CDR3 length: 13 amino acids. The germline V and J ends were trimmed by 2 bases and 4 bases, with 10 bases remaining between them. From germline, CDR1 is SGHRS and CDR2 YFSETQ. CDR3 in DNA: TGCGCCAGCAGCTTATCTTCGGGGTACGAGCAGTACTTC. Its protein product is CASSLSSGYEQYF.

In its sample, this clone was seen a few times. V is TRBV5-1 and J is TRBJ1-2; 9 positions agree with TRBD1. Germline V CDR1 and CDR2: SGHRS, YFSETQ. Losses at the gene ends were 4 bases for V and 8 bases for J; bases not matched to a gene: 9. This CDR3 is built from 14 residues. The CDR3 DNA reads as TGCGCCAGCAGCGGGGGACAGGGATCGAGGGGCTACACCTTC. This sequence encodes CASSGGQGSRGYTF.

The J gene is TRBJ1-3, the V gene TRBV18; possible D gene TRBD1, 6 bases. The CDR3 has 16 residues. V was cut by 6 bases and J by 0 bases, with 15 bases left in between. From germline, CDR1 is KGHSH and CDR2 LQKENI. The CDR3: CASSLSQGTSGNTIYF. DNA for the CDR3: TGTGCCAGCTCTTTGAGTCAGGGGACCTCTGGAAACACCATATATTTT.

This clone was found a few times. The gene calls are TRBV19 and TRBJ1-6; D unclear. The CDR3 has 14 residues. Germline CDR1 reads LNHDA; CDR2 reads SQIVND (reference sequence). The ends were cut back, 5 bases at V and 8 bases at J, with 13 bases in the middle. The CDR3 DNA reads as TGTGCCAGTAGTCTCCGTCTTGAGGATTCACCCCTCCACTTT. Protein product: CASSLRLEDSPLHF.

The chain links TRBV19 to TRBJ2-3; possibly TRBD2 for D (6 bases). V lost 3 bases and J 0 bases, leaving 16 bases between the germline ends. Germline V lookup: CDR1 LNHDA, CDR2 SQIVND (reference sequence). The CDR3 totals 17 residues. CDR3 sequence: CASSIGGTAGSTDTQYF. As DNA, the CDR3 is TGTGCCAGTAGTATTGGGGGGACCGCAGGGAGCACAGATACGCAGTATTTT.

This clone was observed a handful of times. The chain joins TRBV6-4 to TRBJ2-3, with D possibly TRBD2 on 5 matching bases. CDR3 length: 13 amino acids. V was cut by 6 bases and J by 2 bases, with 9 bases left in between. CDR1 and CDR2 from the germline V gene are MRHNA and SNTAGT. The CDR3 DNA reads as TGTGCCAGCAGCCTGGAGGTCACAGATACGCAGTATTTT. It codes for CASSLEVTDTQYF.

The chain couples TRBV5-6 to TRBJ2-7; 8 bases agree with TRBD2. The ends lost 4 bases at V and 0 bases at J; junction bases unmatched: 6. CDR1 SGHDT and CDR2 YYEEEE come from the germline V gene. The CDR3 spans 15 residues. The CDR3 sequence: CASSGGLASSYEQYF. CDR3 DNA: TGTGCCAGCAGCGGTGGACTAGCCTCCTCCTACGAGCAGTACTTC.